Listed below are T cell receptor beta chains from one sample, sequenced in a study of shared clonotypes between healthy human individuals. Assay: immunoSEQ multiplex PCR; the TCRdb copy retains only in-frame clones and omits some. The data show about 640,000 clones, with 60% to 80% seen just once and less than 2% held by the top ten. The sequenced material came from memory CD4+ T cells sorted from blood. Source of these receptors: a woman in her twenties or thirties in good health. Each CDR3 is given with its conserved first and last residue. The D gene is left open where the match is weak. Clone size is not always given. Where it is, it says once, few, many or a class for expanded clones.

-	TRBV29-1	-	TRBJ1-5	TGCAGCGTGGGGCGAAATCCAGATCAGCCCCAGCATTTT	CSVGRNPDQPQHF
-	TRBV6-1	-	TRBJ1-1	TGTGCCAGCAGTGGTGGCGGAATGAACACTGAAGCTTTCTTT	CASSGGGMNTEAFF
-	TRBV10-3	TRBD1	TRBJ1-2	TGTGCCATCAGTGAGCCGGGGACAGGGGGGAGTCTTGGCTACACCTTC	CAISEPGTGGSLGYTF
-	TRBV18	-	TRBJ2-3	TGTGCCAGCTCACCGATAGATACGCAGTATTTT	CASSPIDTQYF
-	TRBV12-5	-	TRBJ1-3	TGTGCTAGTGGTTTGGCAGGGGGAAACACCATATATTTT	CASGLAGGNTIYF
-	TRBV11-2	TRBD2	TRBJ2-1	TGTGCCAGCAGCAAAAGGACTAGCGGGAAGACCAATGAGCAGTTCTTC	CASSKRTSGKTNEQFF
-	TRBV7-6	-	TRBJ1-5	TGTGCCAGCAGCCCACAGGGAGGCAATCAGCCCCAGCATTTT	CASSPQGGNQPQHF
-	TRBV27	-	TRBJ2-2	TGTGCCAGCAGTTTAACTTCAGTGAACACCGGGGAGCTGTTTTTT	CASSLTSVNTGELFF
-	TRBV5-1	TRBD2	TRBJ2-2	TGCGCCAGCAGAGGATTCGCGGGAGTCGGGGAGCTGTTTTTT	CASRGFAGVGELFF
-	TRBV27	TRBD2	TRBJ2-2	TGTGCCAGCTCCAGGACTAGCGGGAGAATAGGCACCGGGGAGCTGTTTTTT	CASSRTSGRIGTGELFF
-	TRBV6-1	-	TRBJ1-5	TGTGCCAGCAGTGAAGAGGGTCTGCGCAATCAGCCCCAGCATTTT	CASSEEGLRNQPQHF
-	TRBV4-1	-	TRBJ1-5	TGCGCCAGCAGCCAAGGGGGGGCATTCGTCGGTCAGCCCCAGCATTTT	CASSQGGAFVGQPQHF
-	TRBV18	TRBD2	TRBJ2-1	TGTGCCAGCTCATACGGACTAGCGGGTAACAATGAGCAGTTCTTC	CASSYGLAGNNEQFF
-	TRBV5-4	TRBD1	TRBJ1-3	TGTGCCAGCAGCCCGGGGAGGGGGCCTGAAAAAGGAAACACCATATATTTT	CASSPGRGPEKGNTIYF
-	TRBV19	-	TRBJ2-7	TGTGCCAGTACCGGGAGGGACAGGGTATACGAGTGTGAGCAGTACTTC	CASTGRDRVYECEQYF
-	TRBV25-1	-	TRBJ2-2	TGTGCCAGCACTGAAGACAAAGGGGGTTTCACCGGGGAGCTGTTTTTT	CASTEDKGGFTGELFF
many	TRBV27	TRBD2	TRBJ2-1	TGTGCCAGCAGTTCCTTAGCGGGAGGGGGTTGGAATGAGCAGTTCTTC	CASSSLAGGGWNEQFF
few	TRBV5-6	TRBD1	TRBJ2-6	TGTGCCAGCAGCGTACAGGGGGCGTTCCACTCTGGGGCCAACGTCCTGACTTTC	CASSVQGAFHSGANVLTF
-	TRBV5-1	-	TRBJ1-1	TGCGCCAGCAGCTCACCTAAGGGCACTGAAGCTTTCTTT	CASSSPKGTEAFF
-	TRBV2	-	TRBJ1-5	TGTGCCAGCAGTGCGGAGAGGGTCAAGAATCAGCCCCAGCATTTT	CASSAERVKNQPQHF
many	TRBV28	-	TRBJ2-7	TGTGCCAGCAGTTTAGTTTCGAGGGCCTACGAGCAGTACTTC	CASSLVSRAYEQYF
-	TRBV5-1	TRBD2	TRBJ2-1	TGCGCCAGCAGCTTAAGCGGGGCCTACAATGAGCAGTTCTTC	CASSLSGAYNEQFF
-	TRBV5-1	-	TRBJ2-5	TGCGCCAGCAGCCCTCGTAGACAGCAAGAGACCCAGTACTTC	CASSPRRQQETQYF
-	TRBV13	-	TRBJ2-7	TGTGCCAGCAGTAGACAGGGAGGTGTGGCCGAGCAGTACTTC	CASSRQGGVAEQYF
-	TRBV9	-	TRBJ1-2	TGTGCCAGCAGCTCCCGACAGGCTGGCTACACCTTC	CASSSRQAGYTF
few	TRBV6-1	TRBD2	TRBJ2-3	TGTGCCAGCGTAGATAGCGGGCATTTCACAGATACGCAGTATTTT	CASVDSGHFTDTQYF
-	TRBV25-1	-	TRBJ1-4	TGTGCCAGCCGGGGTTGGGAAAATGAAAAACTGTTTTTT	CASRGWENEKLFF
-	TRBV5-1	TRBD1	TRBJ1-2	TGCGCCAGCAGCTTGGACCAACAGGGGCTTCTGAACTATGGCTACACCTTC	CASSLDQQGLLNYGYTF
few	TRBV11-1	TRBD1	TRBJ2-1	TGTGCCAGCAGCCGGGGACCGGGACAGCTATACAATGAGCAGTTCTTC	CASSRGPGQLYNEQFF
-	TRBV19	TRBD2	TRBJ2-1	TGTGCCAGTAACCCGGGACTAGCGGAGGGGAAGCAGTTCTTC	CASNPGLAEGKQFF
-	TRBV5-1	-	TRBJ2-7	TGCGCCAGCAGCTTGGAGGTGGGACCCTCCTACGAGCAGTACTTC	CASSLEVGPSYEQYF
-	TRBV7-1	-	TRBJ2-5	TGTGCCAGCAGCCGACAGACAGGGGAGGGAGAGACCCAGTACTTC	CASSRQTGEGETQYF
-	TRBV5-1	-	TRBJ2-2	TGCGCCACCCGGCGGGGTCAGGACCTCACCGGGGAGCTGTTTTTT	CATRRGQDLTGELFF
few	TRBV7-2	TRBD2	TRBJ2-1	TGTGCCAGCAGCTCCGTAGCGGGAGGGTGGTATGAGCAGTTCTTC	CASSSVAGGWYEQFF
-	TRBV19	-	TRBJ1-5	TGTGCCAGTAACCTCGGGGCCTCCAATCAGCCCCAGCATTTT	CASNLGASNQPQHF
-	TRBV19	-	TRBJ2-7	TGTGCCAGTAGTATAAACGACGGACACTACGAGCAGTACTTC	CASSINDGHYEQYF
-	TRBV28	TRBD2	TRBJ2-2	TGTGCCAGCAGTTCCAGACTAGCAGACACCGGGGAGCTGTTTTTT	CASSSRLADTGELFF
many	TRBV4-2	-	TRBJ2-7	TGTGCCAGCAGCCAAGCCCCAGGGGGGCGGGAGGCCGGCCGGCGGTACGAGCAGTACTTC	CASSQAPGGREAGRRYEQYF
-	TRBV7-9	TRBD2	TRBJ2-1	TGTGCCAGCAGCCCACGGGTGCAGCGGGAGGGCACCTACAATGAGCAGTTCTTC	CASSPRVQREGTYNEQFF
-	TRBV7-6	-	TRBJ2-7	TGTGCCAGCAGCTATAGCCCGGGACCACTCTACGAGCAGTACTTC	CASSYSPGPLYEQYF
once	TRBV19	-	TRBJ2-7	TGTGCCAGTAGTTCCCCGGGACGGAGCTACGAGCAGTACTTC	CASSSPGRSYEQYF
once	TRBV28	TRBD1	TRBJ2-5	TGTGCCAGCAATGATTGCGAGGGACAGCTGGAAAAAGAGACCCAGTACTTC	CASNDCEGQLEKETQYF
-	TRBV23-1	TRBD1	TRBJ1-3	TGCGCCAGCAGTCAAGTAACAGGGGATCCTGGAAACACCATATATTTT	CASSQVTGDPGNTIYF
-	TRBV5-1	-	TRBJ1-4	TGCGCCAGCAGCTTCACGGAGGCGAATGAAAAACTGTTTTTT	CASSFTEANEKLFF
-	TRBV7-2	TRBD2	TRBJ2-1	TGTGCCAGCAGCTTAACGGGAGGCTACTACAATGAGCAGTTCTTC	CASSLTGGYYNEQFF